This T cell receptor (beta chain) originates from a study of cytomegalovirus exposure and HLA in healthy donors. As regards this clone: The antigen remains undetermined.

The CDR3 runs 14 residues. CDR1 is KGHSH, CDR2 LQKENI, per germline. J was trimmed by 8 bases and V by 6 bases; bases with no gene match: 10. Primers included in the PCR were 60 Vbeta and 13 Jbeta primers. Sequencing used immunoSEQ multiplex PCR; TCRdb keeps in-frame clones, though not all of them. The repertoire shows 60,000 to 90,000 clones; the top ten hold 4.5% to 6.5%. Regarding the study as a whole: The presence/absence work took it that sequencing depth was about the same across donors.

The chain combines TRBV18 with TRBJ1-3; 7 positions agree with TRBD1. The TCR sequence derives from a woman aged 40 to 50 in good health and CMV-seropositive. Specimen: PBMCs. CDR3 nucleotides: TGTGCCAGCTCCCTTACCAGGGGGTACGACACCATATATTTT. This encodes CASSLTRGYDTIYF.